Given below is one TCR beta chain in context. What antigen it recognizes has not been identified. It has no much larger one-base neighbor in the sample; base qualities were not kept. This sample stems from a study of T-cell memory formation after mild COVID-19 (TCRdb year 2021). The study in broad terms: TCR sequence clusters from the two donors were found to be largely donor specific. In a couple of donors, T-cell clones that expanded and contracted after mild COVID-19 were tracked by sequencing TCRalpha and TCRbeta repertoires over time. Two young, previously healthy adult volunteers, one female and one male, were included in the cohort.

The sequencer was an Illumina NovaSeq 6000. cDNA libraries for TCRalpha and TCRbeta were prepared by 5'RACE using constant-segment primers, with sample barcodes and unique molecular identifiers added. Trizol reagent was used to extract RNA from every sample. The libraries were amplified in two PCR steps, and the second step added a second sample barcode and Illumina TruSeq adapters. Sequencing of libraries was performed on an Illumina NovaSeq with 2 x 150 bp paired-end reads. Concerning the study's data processing: The reads were demultiplexed and collapsed into UMI-guided consensus sequences using migec v1.2.7. With mixcr v2.1.11, UMI consensuses were aligned to TRA and TRB V and J templates and assembled into clonotypes. A clonotype was counted as expanded or contracted only if both edgeR and NoisET called the change significant, with noise models trained on biological replicates. For edgeR calls, the thresholds were a false discovery rate-adjusted p below 0.01 and a log2 fold-change of 1. PCA with hierarchical clustering of max-normalized trajectories of the 1000 most abundant clonotypes was used as exploratory dynamics analysis. Separately sequenced CD4+ and CD8+ repertoires were used to assign a CD4 or CD8 phenotype to each responding clone. TCRdb's own reprocessing of the public reads used fastp at Q25 and MiXCR and kept productive beta chains. Rows merge per CDR3 protein into single entries with the most common DNA and genes. Here the V and J calls rest on TCRdb's processing, not on the authors' analysis. This sample is represented by nearly 250,000 distinct CDR3 sequences; roughly 15% of them were singletons. 2% to 2.5% of the sample is held by the ten biggest clonotypes.

Ficoll-Paque density gradient centrifugation was the method used to isolate PBMCs. Deletion took 4 bases off V and 14 bases off J, with a span of 12 bases between the germline ends. Taken from cysteine to phenylalanine, the CDR3 has 11 residues. Only the CDR3 DNA stays, 33 bases, in frame from base 1. The germline V gene supplies CDR1 MDHEN and CDR2 SYDVKM. The investigation overall reported the following: The detection of some responding clones in pre-infection memory suggests that pre-existing cross-reactive memory T cells joined the SARS-CoV-2 response. SARS-CoV-2 specificity was not confirmed for the second-wave clones peaking on day 37. Balanced CD4/CD8 phenotypes were observed for clones contracting from day 15 to 85, whereas a bias towards CD4+ was observed for a second wave of clones expanding from day 15 to 37. The study covered only a couple of mild cases, and larger cohorts including severe cases with pre-infection samples were considered necessary. Contracting CD4+ clones were located mainly in the CM and EM memory subsets, whereas CD8+ clones were found to be enriched in EMRA.

The specimen was PBMCs or a T cell subset sorted from them (not recorded which). The V and J segments used are TRBV28 and TRBJ2-1; the D call could be TRBD1 or TRBD2, with each sharing 5 bases. This clonotype was sampled from an adult woman who had mild COVID-19 (a few samples of this study predate the infection). The sample titles of this study are shuffled in the database, so cell type and time point are left out; the donor was told from shared clones. The CDR3 region reads CASSSPGTEFF. The nucleotide sequence reads as follows: TGTGCCAGCAGTTCACCAGGGACGGAGTTCTTC.